The rows below give T cell receptor beta chains drawn from one sample of a study of blood T cell repertoires in COVID-19. Sequencing used immunoSEQ multiplex PCR; TCRdb keeps in-frame clones, though not all of them. Of approximately 75,000 clones detected, around 90% appear once; the ten largest clones hold less than 9%. The sample taken for sequencing was peripheral blood. Receptor source: a human donor in a cohort sampled during active COVID-19. Both conserved end residues are part of each CDR3. A D gene is named only where the DNA matches it firmly. The listing skips clone size in some rows; elsewhere it reads once, few, many or a size class.

CDR3aa,CDR3nt,d_gene,len,j_gene,abundance,v_gene
CASMTGGGGQAFF,TGTGCCAGCATGACAGGGGGCGGGGGCCAAGCTTTCTTT,TRBD1,13,TRBJ1-1,-,TRBV27
CASSHSGQGTDTQYF,TGCGCCAGCAGCCATAGCGGACAGGGCACAGATACGCAGTATTTT,-,15,TRBJ2-3,-,TRBV4-1
CASSEDFANYGYTF,TGTGCCAGCAGTGAAGACTTCGCTAACTATGGCTACACCTTC,-,14,TRBJ1-2,-,TRBV6-1
CASSDGTGGFYTGELFF,TGTGCCAGCAGTGACGGGACAGGGGGCTTTTACACCGGGGAGCTGTTTTTT,TRBD1,17,TRBJ2-2,-,TRBV6-1
CASSWDRGPLHF,TGTGCCAGTAGTTGGGACAGGGGACCCCTCCACTTT,TRBD1,12,TRBJ1-6,once,TRBV19
CASSMGQALYNEQFF,TGTGCCAGCAGCATGGGACAAGCCCTCTACAATGAGCAGTTCTTC,-,15,TRBJ2-1,once,TRBV5-6
CASSRAGTDLYGYTF,TGTGCCAGCAGTCGAGCCGGGACAGACTTATATGGCTACACCTTC,TRBD1,15,TRBJ1-2,once,TRBV25-1
CASRASGVSEQFF,TGTGCCAGCAGGGCTAGCGGGGTCAGTGAGCAGTTCTTC,TRBD2,13,TRBJ2-1,few,TRBV12-3/TRBV12-4
CASSLTGFQGSEAFF,TGCGCCAGCAGCTTGACAGGGTTTCAGGGATCTGAAGCTTTCTTT,-,15,TRBJ1-1,-,TRBV5-1
CASSEADISPYNEQFF,TGCGCCAGCAGTGAGGCCGACATAAGCCCCTACAATGAGCAGTTCTTC,-,16,TRBJ2-1,-,TRBV10-1
CASTAGAVTLTGELFF,TGTGCCAGTACTGCGGGGGCCGTTACCCTTACCGGGGAGCTGTTTTTT,-,16,TRBJ2-2,-,TRBV19
CASRTSGIQETQYF,TGTGCCAGCAGGACTAGCGGGATCCAAGAGACCCAGTACTTC,TRBD2,14,TRBJ2-5,-,TRBV18
CASSVYTGEAFF,TGTGCCAGCAGCGTATATACAGGTGAAGCTTTCTTT,-,12,TRBJ1-1,-,TRBV9
CARGTDNQPQHF,TGCGCCAGAGGGACAGACAATCAGCCCCAGCATTTT,TRBD1,12,TRBJ1-5,few,TRBV5-1
CATSDGGATGELFF,TGTGCCACCTCCGACGGGGGTGCAACCGGGGAGCTGTTTTTT,-,14,TRBJ2-2,-,TRBV10-3
CASSSLPGQGGEKLFF,TGTGCCAGCAGCTCCCTCCCGGGACAGGGGGGTGAAAAACTGTTTTTT,TRBD1,16,TRBJ1-4,-,TRBV13
CASSRGQVNTEAFF,TGCGCCAGCAGCAGGGGACAGGTGAACACTGAAGCTTTCTTT,TRBD1,14,TRBJ1-1,-,TRBV5-1
CASRSGDTGELFF,TGTGCCAGCAGGTCGGGGGATACCGGGGAGCTGTTTTTT,-,13,TRBJ2-2,-,TRBV28
CASSMRVGEQFF,TGTGCCAGTAGTATGAGGGTCGGTGAGCAGTTCTTC,-,12,TRBJ2-1,-,TRBV19
CASSLIFGDYGYTF,TGTGCCAGCAGCTTAATTTTCGGGGACTATGGCTACACCTTC,-,14,TRBJ1-2,-,TRBV5-4
CASSQEFRSLAGGKETQYF,TGCGCCAGCAGCCAAGAATTCCGGAGCCTAGCGGGGGGTAAAGAGACCCAGTACTTC,TRBD2,19,TRBJ2-5,few,TRBV4-1
CASKGPSGGAYEQYF,TGTGCCAGCAAAGGTCCGTCCGGGGGAGCATACGAGCAGTACTTC,-,15,TRBJ2-7,-,TRBV25-1
CASSWGGAPETQYF,TGTGCCAGCAGTTGGGGGGGGGCCCCGGAGACCCAGTACTTC,-,14,TRBJ2-5,-,TRBV6-2/TRBV6-3
CASSFGADVYNEQFF,TGCGCCAGCAGCTTTGGGGCCGATGTCTACAATGAGCAGTTCTTC,-,15,TRBJ2-1,-,TRBV5-1
CASSLASETGELFF,TGTGCCAGCAGCTTAGCGTCAGAAACCGGGGAGCTGTTTTTT,-,14,TRBJ2-2,-,TRBV7-2
CASSPLAPVYNSPLHF,TGTGCCAGCTCACCATTGGCACCTGTCTATAATTCACCCCTCCACTTT,-,16,TRBJ1-6,-,TRBV18
CASSRRDRGDYGYTF,TGTGCCAGTAGCCGCCGGGACAGGGGAGACTATGGCTACACCTTC,TRBD1,15,TRBJ1-2,-,TRBV19
CASSYSGSSTDTQYF,TGTGCCAGCAGTTACTCCGGGAGTAGCACAGATACGCAGTATTTT,-,15,TRBJ2-3,once,TRBV6-6
CASSVTVVGDTQYF,TGTGCCAGCAGCGTTACGGTCGTCGGAGATACGCAGTATTTT,-,14,TRBJ2-3,-,TRBV9
CASRGHTEAFF,TGTGCCAGCAGGGGCCACACTGAAGCTTTCTTT,-,11,TRBJ1-1,-,TRBV28
CASSYSPGSYEQYF,TGTGCCAGCAGTTACTCCCCGGGGTCCTACGAGCAGTACTTC,-,14,TRBJ2-7,-,TRBV6-5